This T cell receptor (beta chain) is from a study of monozygotic twins with cystic fibrosis. Across the whole study: Approximately 3.2 micrograms of fragmented DNA underwent about 14 PCR cycles for library preparation. Study conclusions and caveats: The repertoire was suggested to be naive-dominated, clonality median about 0.0095. Unrelated CF individuals shared fewer identical clonotypes than monozygotic CF twins.

Assay used: immunoSEQ multiplex PCR; TCRdb lists only in-frame clones, some missing. The data contain roughly 32,000 clones, roughly 96% of them singletons. Notes on this clone: The antigen is unknown.

The CDR3 has 14 amino acids. CDR1 is SGDLS and CDR2 is YYNGEE in the germline V gene. V was shortened by 5 bases and J by 5 bases, with 16 bases between the two germline ends. The chain links TRBV9 to TRBJ2-5; perhaps TRBD2 as D (5 bases). The sample was blood. This receptor was identified in a girl aged 2 to 10 with cystic fibrosis. The CDR3 nucleotides are TGTGCCAGCAGTCTTACCTCTACGGGGGAGACCCAGTACTTC. Translation gives CASSLTSTGETQYF.